These 12 T cell receptor beta chains were all obtained from the same sample, sequenced in a study of blood T cells in healthy people across ages. It was with a sample-barcoded 5' primer and a J-beta primer mix that a second PCR of about 6 to 12 cycles was run. TCRdb fed the 5' RACE reads into MiXCR, producing one record per CDR3 protein. Among 800,000 or so distinct CDR3 sequences listed, 60% to 80% were seen once. Material for sequencing was blood. The source of these receptors is a man aged 30 to 45 in good health.

CDR3 protein: CASSDLRADTQYF. CDR3 bases: TGTGCCAGCAGTGATCTGAGGGCAGATACGCAGTATTTT. The chain carries TRBV6-1 and TRBJ2-3; weak D call: TRBD2 (5 bases). Germline-derived CDR1 and CDR2 are MNHNS and SASEGT. The CDR3 runs to 13 residues. The V and J ends lost 3 bases and 4 bases respectively, with 8 bases between them.

In DNA form, the CDR3 reads TGTGCCAGCAGCCGAAACGCGTACTCTGGGGCCAACGTCCTGACTTTC. It is translated as CASSRNAYSGANVLTF. V is TRBV5-4 and J is TRBJ2-6; the D is unclear. Germline CDR1 is SGHNT and CDR2 is YYREEE (reference sequence). Trimming pared 4 bases from V and 0 bases from J, leaving 11 bases between. There are 16 residues in the CDR3.

This rearrangement joins TRBV4-3 to TRBJ2-1; 8 bases agree with TRBD1. V was pared by 4 bases and J by 4 bases, with 6 bases of the junction left unmatched. CDR3 size: 15 residues. From germline, CDR1 is LGHNA and CDR2 YSLEER. Written as DNA, the CDR3 is TGCGCCAGCAGCCGAATTGACAGGGGATACAATGAGCAGTTCTTC. It specifies CASSRIDRGYNEQFF.

There are a few counts of this clonotype. V and J are TRBV10-3 and TRBJ2-3; D gene uncertain. The V end lost 4 bases, the J end lost 7 bases, and 6 bases lay between the germline ends. The CDR3 is 11 amino acids. Germline V gene sequence: CDR1 ENHRY, CDR2 SYGVKD. The CDR3: CAISGGNTQYF. The CDR3 nucleotides are TGTGCCATCAGTGGCGGAAATACGCAGTATTTT.

This clonotype was found once. V is TRBV9 and J is TRBJ2-5, with 9 bases fitting TRBD2. The CDR3 is made up of 14 amino acids. CDR1 is SGDLS and CDR2 is YYNGEE in the germline V gene. V shed 3 bases, J shed 5 bases, and the junction held 5 bases outside the gene matches. The CDR3 bases are TGTGCCAGCAGCGCCGGGACTAGCTATGAGACCCAGTACTTC. It codes for CASSAGTSYETQYF.

This chain joins TRBV12-5 and TRBJ2-3, with 11 bases lining up with TRBD1. CDR3 length: 18 residues. With V trimmed by 1 base and J by 4 bases, 10 bases remained unmatched. Germline V gene lookup returns CDR1 LGHNT and CDR2 FRNRAP. The CDR3: CASGLDSWDRGGADTQYF. In DNA form, the CDR3 reads TGTGCTAGTGGTTTGGATTCCTGGGACAGGGGGGGTGCAGATACGCAGTATTTT.

CDR3 sequence reads: CASSLTVTGELFF. The DNA for the CDR3 is TGTGCCAGCAGCCTTACAGTCACCGGGGAGCTGTTTTTT. The chain couples TRBV4-2 to TRBJ2-2, with D unclear. CDR3 length: 13 amino acids. CDR1 LGHNA and CDR2 YNFKEQ come from the germline V gene. The V end was cut by 4 bases, the J end by 4 bases, with 7 bases between.

J is TRBJ2-7 and V is TRBV29-1; weak D call: TRBD1 (5 bases). This CDR3 region has 12 residues. Trimming left V 6 bases short and J 0 bases short, with 9 bases between. The germline gives CDR1 SQVTM, CDR2 ANQGSEA. The CDR3 region is CSVIGASYEQYF. The CDR3 DNA reads TGCAGCGTAATTGGGGCCTCCTACGAGCAGTACTTC.

A few counts support this clonotype. The chain couples TRBV3-1 to TRBJ1-2; weak D call: TRBD1 (6 bases). Trimming shortened V by 3 bases and J by 6 bases, and 11 bases separated the two germline ends. The germline V gene encodes CDR1 LGHDT and CDR2 YNNKEL (reference sequence). This CDR3 is built from 13 residues. CDR3 amino acids: CASSHWTADGYTF. In nucleotides, the CDR3 is TGTGCCAGCAGCCACTGGACAGCCGATGGCTACACCTTC.

This clonotype was picked up a small number of times. The rearrangement links TRBV7-2 to TRBJ2-1, with D maybe TRBD1 (5 bases). Trimming left V 5 bases short and J 0 bases short, with 8 bases between. The CDR3 runs to 14 residues. Germline V gene lookup returns CDR1 SGHTA and CDR2 FQGNSA. This CDR3 reads CASSPGASYNEQFF. In DNA form, the CDR3 reads TGTGCCAGCAGCCCTGGGGCCTCCTACAATGAGCAGTTCTTC.

This clonotype was recorded a few times. The genes are TRBV6-2 or TRBV6-3 and TRBJ2-3; D is ambiguous. The CDR3 consists of 13 residues. V lost 5 bases and J 4 bases, leaving 10 bases between the germline ends. Per the germline V gene, CDR1 is MNHEY and CDR2 is SVGEGT. CDR3 residues: CASSPPAADTQYF. DNA for the CDR3: TGTGCCAGCAGTCCCCCGGCGGCAGATACGCAGTATTTT.

The chain couples TRBV7-2 to TRBJ2-1; D unresolved. CDR1 is SGHTA and CDR2 is FQGNSA in the germline V gene. The CDR3 sequence is 11 residues long. The germline V and J ends were trimmed by 3 bases and 9 bases, with 6 bases remaining between them. CDR3 bases: TGTGCCAGCAGCTTTGGCATTGAGCAGTTCTTC. It is translated as CASSFGIEQFF.